The rows below give T cell receptor beta chains drawn from one sample of a study of CD8+ T cells in alopecia areata. TCRdb's table, derived via immunoSEQ multiplex PCR, lists solely in-frame clones and lacks some. The profile covers roughly 130,000 clones, with 58% appearing a single time and roughly 4.5% taken by the ten largest. Sequencing used CD4+ T cells sorted from blood, obtained at week 0. These receptors all stem from a human donor with alopecia areata. Both conserved end residues are part of each CDR3. The D gene is left open where the match is weak. The listing skips clone size in some rows; elsewhere it reads once, few, many or a size class.

d_call cdr3_length j_call clone_size v_call cdr3_nt cdr3_aa
TRBD1 14 TRBJ2-5 . TRBV10-3 TGTGCCATCGCGCCGGACAGGGCCTGGGAGACCCAGTACTTC CAIAPDRAWETQYF
. 13 TRBJ1-1 . TRBV27 TGTGCCAGCAGCGGGGACATGAACACTGAAGCTTTCTTT CASSGDMNTEAFF
. 18 TRBJ2-7 . TRBV7-9 TGTGCCAGCAGCTTGCGGGGGCTGGGCAACTCCAAGTACTACGAGCAGTACTTC CASSLRGLGNSKYYEQYF
. 13 TRBJ2-7 . TRBV4-1 TGCGCCAGCAGCCAGGGGAGCTCCTACGAGCAGTACTTC CASSQGSSYEQYF
. 17 TRBJ2-4 few TRBV7-2 TGTGCCAGCAGCTTAGCGCAGCAGGCCATAGCCAAAAACATTCAGTACTTC CASSLAQQAIAKNIQYF
. 15 TRBJ2-7 . TRBV5-4 TGTGCCAGCAGCCTGGGGGTACGGGGTCAGAGCGAGCAGTACTTC CASSLGVRGQSEQYF
. 15 TRBJ1-4 . TRBV6-6 TGTGCCAGCAGTTCATACAGGGAAACTAATGAAAAACTGTTTTTT CASSSYRETNEKLFF
. 16 TRBJ1-2 few TRBV5-4 TGTGCCAGCAGCTTGCCTCACGGAGGGTCCAACTATGGCTACACCTTC CASSLPHGGSNYGYTF
. 13 TRBJ2-3 once TRBV7-2 TGTGCCAGCAGCATCCTTCGTACAGATACGCAGTATTTT CASSILRTDTQYF
. 14 TRBJ2-3 . TRBV6-5 TGTGCCAGCAGTTACCGAGGGGGCACAGATACGCAGTATTTT CASSYRGGTDTQYF
. 15 TRBJ2-7 few TRBV4-1 TGCGCCAGCAGCCCGTTGGGTTCCGGCTCCTACGAGCAGTACTTC CASSPLGSGSYEQYF
. 14 TRBJ2-7 . TRBV5-1 TGCGCCAGTGGACAGGGAGGGGTCCTCGACGAGCAGTACTTC CASGQGGVLDEQYF
. 14 TRBJ2-1 . TRBV19 TGTGCCAGTAGTATAGGCCAAAACAGGGTTGAGCAGTTCTTC CASSIGQNRVEQFF
TRBD1 15 TRBJ2-2 . TRBV5-1 TGCGCCAGCAGCTTGGACAGGGGGAACACCGGGGAGCTGTTTTTT CASSLDRGNTGELFF
. 15 TRBJ1-2 . TRBV25-1 TGTGCCAGCAGTGCACGCACACGGAGTAACTATGGCTACACCTTC CASSARTRSNYGYTF
. 14 TRBJ1-6 once TRBV4-3 TGCGCCAGCAGCCAAGAGAACAGGGTAGTACCCCTCCACTTT CASSQENRVVPLHF
TRBD1 18 TRBJ2-7 few TRBV5-1 TGCGCCAGCAGCTCACTTTACGGCTCGGGACAGGGGGCGTACGAGCAGTACTTC CASSSLYGSGQGAYEQYF
. 16 TRBJ2-1 once TRBV7-2 TGTGCCAGCAGCTTAGCCTCCTCTAGAACCTACAATGAGCAGTTCTTC CASSLASSRTYNEQFF
. 12 TRBJ2-7 few TRBV10-3 TGTGCCATCAAAGGTAGTCGGTACGAGCAGTACTTC CAIKGSRYEQYF
TRBD2 15 TRBJ2-7 few TRBV23-1 TGCGCCAGCACCCCATTGGGGAGGGGCTCCTACGAGCAGTACTTC CASTPLGRGSYEQYF
TRBD1 15 TRBJ1-2 few TRBV19 TGTGCCAGTAGTACCCGAGACAGGGGGCGTTATGGCTACACCTTC CASSTRDRGRYGYTF
. 15 TRBJ1-2 . TRBV9 TGTGCCAGCAGCGCTAGCCCAGCAGGGCTTGATGGCTACACCTTC CASSASPAGLDGYTF
. 13 TRBJ2-4 . TRBV7-3 TGTGCCAGCAGCTTAAATAACGCGAACATTCAGTACTTC CASSLNNANIQYF
. 14 TRBJ2-2 few TRBV7-9 TGTGCCAGCAGCAAGACTAGTTACACCGGGGAGCTGTTTTTT CASSKTSYTGELFF
. 13 TRBJ1-1 . TRBV11-2 TGTGCCAGCAGCCTGGACTCAGCCACTGAAGCTTTCTTT CASSLDSATEAFF
. 12 TRBJ1-6 . TRBV7-2 TGTGCCAGCAGCTTAGGGCATTCACCCCTCCACTTT CASSLGHSPLHF
. 15 TRBJ1-4 once TRBV4-1 TGCGCCAGCAGCTCCCAGGTAATGGGAGGAGAAAAACTGTTTTTT CASSSQVMGGEKLFF
. 16 TRBJ1-3 . TRBV5-1 TGCGCCAGCAGCTTGGAGTCGAGGATCTCTGGAAACACCATATATTTT CASSLESRISGNTIYF
. 14 TRBJ1-1 few TRBV19 TGTGCCAGTAGTCCCGGGACATTGAACACTGAAGCTTTCTTT CASSPGTLNTEAFF
. 14 TRBJ2-5 once TRBV5-4 TGTGCCAGCAGCTACACACAGTACCAAGAGACCCAGTACTTC CASSYTQYQETQYF
. 13 TRBJ2-5 few TRBV12-5 TGTGCTAGTGGTATGGATGTGCAAGAGACCCAGTACTTC CASGMDVQETQYF
TRBD1 13 TRBJ1-1 few TRBV4-1 TGCGCCAGCAGCCCAGGGGGGAACACTGAAGCTTTCTTT CASSPGGNTEAFF
TRBD1 14 TRBJ2-5 few TRBV6-5 TGTGCCAGCAGTTACTCAACAGGGGATGAGACCCAGTACTTC CASSYSTGDETQYF
. 14 TRBJ2-5 . TRBV29-1 TGCAGCGTAGAGCTAGCGAGTCACCAAGAGACCCAGTACTTC CSVELASHQETQYF
. 15 TRBJ2-5 . TRBV30 TGTGCCTGGAGTGTAGAGGCGGGGCCCCAAGAGACCCAGTACTTC CAWSVEAGPQETQYF
. 14 TRBJ2-5 . TRBV5-5 TGTGCCAGCAGTCGGGACGTGGTCAAAGAGACCCAGTACTTC CASSRDVVKETQYF